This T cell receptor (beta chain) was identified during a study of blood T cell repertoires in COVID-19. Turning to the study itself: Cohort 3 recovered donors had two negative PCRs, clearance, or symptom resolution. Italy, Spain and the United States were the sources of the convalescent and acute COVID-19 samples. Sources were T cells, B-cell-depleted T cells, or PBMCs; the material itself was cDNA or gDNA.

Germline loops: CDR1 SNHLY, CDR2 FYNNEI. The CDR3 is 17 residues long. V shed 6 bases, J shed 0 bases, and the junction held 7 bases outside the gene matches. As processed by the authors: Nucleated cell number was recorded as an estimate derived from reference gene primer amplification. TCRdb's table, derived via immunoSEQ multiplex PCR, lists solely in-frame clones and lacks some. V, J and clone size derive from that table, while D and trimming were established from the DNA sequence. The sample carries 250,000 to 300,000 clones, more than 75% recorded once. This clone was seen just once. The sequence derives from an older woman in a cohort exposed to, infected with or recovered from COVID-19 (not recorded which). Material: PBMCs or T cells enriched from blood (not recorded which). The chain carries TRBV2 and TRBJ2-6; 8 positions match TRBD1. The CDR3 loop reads CASRWTGRASGANVLTF. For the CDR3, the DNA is TGTGCCAGCAGATGGACAGGGAGAGCCTCTGGGGCCAACGTCCTGACTTTC.